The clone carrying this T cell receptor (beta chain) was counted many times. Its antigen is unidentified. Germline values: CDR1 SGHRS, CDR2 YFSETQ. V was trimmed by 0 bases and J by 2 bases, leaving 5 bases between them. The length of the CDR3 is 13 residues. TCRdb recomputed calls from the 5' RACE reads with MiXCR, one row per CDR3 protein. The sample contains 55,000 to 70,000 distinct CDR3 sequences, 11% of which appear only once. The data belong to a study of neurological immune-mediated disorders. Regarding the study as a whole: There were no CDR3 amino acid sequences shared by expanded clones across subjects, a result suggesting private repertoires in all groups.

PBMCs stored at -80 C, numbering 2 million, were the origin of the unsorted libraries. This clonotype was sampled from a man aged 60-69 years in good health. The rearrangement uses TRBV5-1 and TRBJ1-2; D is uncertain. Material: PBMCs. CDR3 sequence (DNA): TGCGCCAGCAGCTTGGACTCAAACTATGGCTACACCTTC. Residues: CASSLDSNYGYTF.